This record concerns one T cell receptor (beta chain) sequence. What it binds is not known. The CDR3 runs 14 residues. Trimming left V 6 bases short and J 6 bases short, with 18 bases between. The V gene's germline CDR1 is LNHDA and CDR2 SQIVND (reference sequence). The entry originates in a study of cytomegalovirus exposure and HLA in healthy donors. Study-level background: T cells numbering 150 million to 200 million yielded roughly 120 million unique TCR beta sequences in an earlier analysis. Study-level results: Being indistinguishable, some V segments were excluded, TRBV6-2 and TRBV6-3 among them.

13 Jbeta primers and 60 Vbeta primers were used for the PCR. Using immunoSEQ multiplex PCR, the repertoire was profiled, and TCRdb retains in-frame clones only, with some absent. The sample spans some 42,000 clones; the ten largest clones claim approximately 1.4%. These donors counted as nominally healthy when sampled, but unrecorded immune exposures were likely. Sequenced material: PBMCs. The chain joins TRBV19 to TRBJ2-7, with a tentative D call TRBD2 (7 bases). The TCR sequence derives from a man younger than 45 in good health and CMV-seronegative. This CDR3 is CASRMMGGPSEQYF. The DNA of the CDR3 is TGTGCCAGTAGAATGATGGGGGGGCCCTCCGAGCAGTACTTC. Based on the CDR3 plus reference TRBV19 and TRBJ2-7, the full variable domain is DGGITQSPKYLFRKEGQNVTLSCEQNLNHDAMYWYRQDPGQGLRLIYYSQIVNDFQKGDIAEGYSVSREKKESFPLTVTSAQKNPTAFYLCASRMMGGPSEQYFGPGTRLTVT.